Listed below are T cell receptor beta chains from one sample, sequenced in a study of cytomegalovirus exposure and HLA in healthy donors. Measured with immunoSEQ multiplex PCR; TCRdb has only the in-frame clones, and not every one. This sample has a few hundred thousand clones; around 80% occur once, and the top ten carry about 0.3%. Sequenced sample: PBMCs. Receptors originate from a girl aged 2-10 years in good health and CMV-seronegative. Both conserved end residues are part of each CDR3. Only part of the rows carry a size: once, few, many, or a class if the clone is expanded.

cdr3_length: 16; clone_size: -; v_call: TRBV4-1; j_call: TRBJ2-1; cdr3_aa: CASSQPTRGAYNEQFF
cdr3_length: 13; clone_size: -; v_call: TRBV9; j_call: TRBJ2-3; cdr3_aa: CASSVTATDTQYF
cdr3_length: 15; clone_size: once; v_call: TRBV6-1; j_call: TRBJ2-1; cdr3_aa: CASSVQGGVYNEQFF
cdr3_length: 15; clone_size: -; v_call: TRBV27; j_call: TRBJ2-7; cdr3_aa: CASSLRLAGAFEQYF
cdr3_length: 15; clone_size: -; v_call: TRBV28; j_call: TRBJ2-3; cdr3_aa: CASRVAGDSTDTQYF
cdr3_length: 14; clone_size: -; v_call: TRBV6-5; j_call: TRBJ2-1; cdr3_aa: CASSYRSPYNEQFF
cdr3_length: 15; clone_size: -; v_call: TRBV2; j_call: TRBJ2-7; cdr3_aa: CACGQGAANAYEQYF
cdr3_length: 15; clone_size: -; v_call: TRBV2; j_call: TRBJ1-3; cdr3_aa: CASRGRPVSGNTIYF
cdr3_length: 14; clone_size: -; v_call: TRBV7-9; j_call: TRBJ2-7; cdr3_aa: CASSLVQDSYEQYF
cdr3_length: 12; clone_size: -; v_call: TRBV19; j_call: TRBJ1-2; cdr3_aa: CASSAGQGDYTF
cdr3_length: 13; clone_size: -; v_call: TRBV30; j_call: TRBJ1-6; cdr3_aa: CAWAGSYNSPLHF
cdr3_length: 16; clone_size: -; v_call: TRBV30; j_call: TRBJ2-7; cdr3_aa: CAWSYAASLSSYEQYF
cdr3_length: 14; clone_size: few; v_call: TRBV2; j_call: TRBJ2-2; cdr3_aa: CASKRDSITGELFF
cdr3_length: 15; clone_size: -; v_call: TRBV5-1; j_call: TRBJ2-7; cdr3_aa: CASSFQFNPPYEQYF
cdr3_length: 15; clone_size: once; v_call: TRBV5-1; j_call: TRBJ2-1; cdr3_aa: CASSFLASGDYEQFF
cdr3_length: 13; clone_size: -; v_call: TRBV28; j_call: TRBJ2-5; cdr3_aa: CASRQGVVETQYF
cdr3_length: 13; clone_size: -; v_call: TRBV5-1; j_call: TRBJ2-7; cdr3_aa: CASSFTYSYEQYF
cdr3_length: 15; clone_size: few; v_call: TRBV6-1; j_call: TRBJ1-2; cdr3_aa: CASSSRQGTYYGYTF
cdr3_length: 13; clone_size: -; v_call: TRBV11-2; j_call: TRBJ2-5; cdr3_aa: CASTIPGLGVQYF
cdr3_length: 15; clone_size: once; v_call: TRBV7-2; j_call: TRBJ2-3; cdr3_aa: CASSSTSGDADTQYF
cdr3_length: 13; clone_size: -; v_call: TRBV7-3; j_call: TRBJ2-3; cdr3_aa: CASSLVSEKPQYF
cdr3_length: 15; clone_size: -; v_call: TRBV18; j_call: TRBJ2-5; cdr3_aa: CASSLQGSSEETQYF
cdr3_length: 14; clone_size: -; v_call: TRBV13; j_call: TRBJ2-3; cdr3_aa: CASSVGQGQDTQYF
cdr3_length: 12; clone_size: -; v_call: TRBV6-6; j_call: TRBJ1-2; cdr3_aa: CASKGTRVGYTF
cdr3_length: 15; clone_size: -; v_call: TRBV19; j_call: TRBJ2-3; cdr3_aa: CASSTSGGFVDTQYF
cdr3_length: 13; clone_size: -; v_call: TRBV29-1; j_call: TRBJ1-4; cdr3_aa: CSASGTGQEKLFF
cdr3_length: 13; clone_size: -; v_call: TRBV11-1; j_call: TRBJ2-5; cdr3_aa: CASSLAGAETQYF
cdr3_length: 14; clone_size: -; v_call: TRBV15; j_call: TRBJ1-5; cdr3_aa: CATSETGLLEPQHF
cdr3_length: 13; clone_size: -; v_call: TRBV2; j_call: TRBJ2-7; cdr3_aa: CASSGQRPLKKYF
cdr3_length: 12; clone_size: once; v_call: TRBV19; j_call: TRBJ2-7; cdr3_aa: CASGPASYEQYF
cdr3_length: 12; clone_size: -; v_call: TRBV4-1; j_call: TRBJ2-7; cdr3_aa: CASSPSGVEQYF
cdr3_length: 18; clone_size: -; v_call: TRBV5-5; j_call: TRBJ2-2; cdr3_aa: CASSLFPKTGRLTGELFF
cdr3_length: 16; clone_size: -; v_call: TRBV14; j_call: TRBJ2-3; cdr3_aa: CASSQGLAGPTDTQYF
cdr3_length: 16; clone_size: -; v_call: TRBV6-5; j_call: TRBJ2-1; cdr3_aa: CASSYPTGWGYNEQFF
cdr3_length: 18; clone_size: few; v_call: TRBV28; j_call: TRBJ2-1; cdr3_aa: CASSPIFFPGLVYNEQFF
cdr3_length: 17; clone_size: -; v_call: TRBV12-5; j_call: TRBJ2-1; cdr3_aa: CASGLVRSSGRAGEQFF
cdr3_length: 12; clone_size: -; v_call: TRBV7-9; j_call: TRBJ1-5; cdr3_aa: CASSLGGRHQHF
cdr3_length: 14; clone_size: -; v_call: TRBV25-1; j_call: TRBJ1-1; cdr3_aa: CASSDRGGSTEAFF
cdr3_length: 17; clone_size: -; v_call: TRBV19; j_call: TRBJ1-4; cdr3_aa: CASSIAASGGFYEKLFF
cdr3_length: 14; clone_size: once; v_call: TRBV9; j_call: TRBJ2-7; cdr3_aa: CASSVGQSSYEQYF
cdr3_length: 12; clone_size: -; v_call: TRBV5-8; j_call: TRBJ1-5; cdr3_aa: CASSLPPEPQHF
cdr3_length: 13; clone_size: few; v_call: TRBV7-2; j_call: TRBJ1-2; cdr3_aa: CASSRTANYGYTF
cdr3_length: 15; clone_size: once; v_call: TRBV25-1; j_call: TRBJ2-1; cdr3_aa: CASRAGGHSYNEQFF
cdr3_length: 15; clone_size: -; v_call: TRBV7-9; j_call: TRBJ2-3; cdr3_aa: CASSLLTGVVDTQYF
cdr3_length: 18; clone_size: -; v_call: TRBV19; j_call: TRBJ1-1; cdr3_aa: CASSIGGYRTGGNTEAFF
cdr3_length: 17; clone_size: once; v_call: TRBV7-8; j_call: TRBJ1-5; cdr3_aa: CASSSPQGSYGNQPQHF